This T cell receptor (beta chain) is from a study of blood T cell repertoires in COVID-19. At the level of the study: The United States, Italy and Spain supplied acute and convalescent COVID-19 samples.

This CDR3 region has 15 residues. The V gene's germline CDR1 is MNHEY and CDR2 SMNVEV (reference sequence). The V gene end was trimmed by 5 bases and the J gene end by 3 bases; junction bases not matched to a gene: 8. In the authors' workflow: Nucleated cell number was recorded as an estimate derived from reference gene primer amplification. Libraries were prepared by immunoSEQ multiplex PCR; TCRdb keeps only in-frame clonotypes and omits some of them. V and J calls and clone size are those listed in that table; D and trimming were worked out from the DNA. The data show approximately 100,000 clones, with 81% seen just once and around 4.5% held by the top ten.

This TCR was sampled from a man between 60 and 75 years old with acute or convalescent COVID-19. Sequencing input: peripheral blood. The V and J genes are TRBV27 and TRBJ2-7, with 9 bases lining up with TRBD1. The CDR3 coding sequence is TGTGCCAGCAGTCGGACGGGACAGGGTCTCTACGAGCAGTACTTC. It specifies CASSRTGQGLYEQYF.